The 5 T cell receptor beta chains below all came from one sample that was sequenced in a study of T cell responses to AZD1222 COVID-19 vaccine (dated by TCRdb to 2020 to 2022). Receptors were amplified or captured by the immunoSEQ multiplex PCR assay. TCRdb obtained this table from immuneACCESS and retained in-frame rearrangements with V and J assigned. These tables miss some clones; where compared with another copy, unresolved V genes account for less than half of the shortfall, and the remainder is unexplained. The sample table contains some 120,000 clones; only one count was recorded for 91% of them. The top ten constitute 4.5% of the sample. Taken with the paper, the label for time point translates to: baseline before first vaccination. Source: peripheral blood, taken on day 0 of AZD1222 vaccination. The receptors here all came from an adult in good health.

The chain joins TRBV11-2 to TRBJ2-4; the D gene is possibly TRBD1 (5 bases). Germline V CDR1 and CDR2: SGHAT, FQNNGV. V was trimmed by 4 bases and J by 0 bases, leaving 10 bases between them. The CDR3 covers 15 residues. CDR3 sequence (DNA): TGTGCCAGCAGCTCGACAGAACTAGCCAAAAACATTCAGTACTTC. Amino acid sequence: CASSSTELAKNIQYF.

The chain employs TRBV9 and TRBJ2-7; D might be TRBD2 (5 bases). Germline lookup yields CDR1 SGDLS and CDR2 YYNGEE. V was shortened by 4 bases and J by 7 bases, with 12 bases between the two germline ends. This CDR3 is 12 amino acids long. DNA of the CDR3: TGTGCCAGCAGCCCCCGGGATGGGGAGCAGTACTTC. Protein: CASSPRDGEQYF.

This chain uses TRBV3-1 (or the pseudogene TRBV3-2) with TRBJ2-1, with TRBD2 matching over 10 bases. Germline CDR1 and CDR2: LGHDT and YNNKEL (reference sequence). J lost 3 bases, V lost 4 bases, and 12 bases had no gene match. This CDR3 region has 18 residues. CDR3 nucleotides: TGTGCCAGCAGCCCTCCCCAATCTCTAGCGGGGGTCTACAATGAGCAGTTCTTC. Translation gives CASSPPQSLAGVYNEQFF.

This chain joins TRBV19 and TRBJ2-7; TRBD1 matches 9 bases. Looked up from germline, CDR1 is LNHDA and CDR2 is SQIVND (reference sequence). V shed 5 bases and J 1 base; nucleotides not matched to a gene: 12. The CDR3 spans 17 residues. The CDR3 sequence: CASSSSRGQGNSYEQYF. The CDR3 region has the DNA TGTGCCAGTAGTTCAAGCCGGGGACAGGGTAATTCCTACGAGCAGTACTTC.

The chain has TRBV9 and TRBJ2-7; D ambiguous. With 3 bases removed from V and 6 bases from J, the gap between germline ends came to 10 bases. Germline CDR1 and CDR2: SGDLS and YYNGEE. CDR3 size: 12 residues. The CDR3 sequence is CASSEYMGEQYF. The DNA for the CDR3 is TGTGCCAGCAGCGAGTATATGGGCGAGCAGTACTTC.